This T cell receptor (beta chain) was identified in a study of spatial heterogeneity in lung cancer. Each CDR3 protein gets one entry after TCRdb re-called the 5' RACE reads with MiXCR. The table has roughly 16,000 distinct CDR3 sequences, 6.2% seen once. Noted time point: sample taken at primary tumor resection. This clonotype turned up a few times. The antigen is unknown. The size of this beta chain means little, since it is a stray read in a library made for alpha chains. Germline assignment: CDR1 MNHEY and CDR2 SVGEGT. This CDR3 comprises 15 residues. Germline trimming cut 8 bases from V and 11 bases from J; bases unmatched to any gene: 10. Study-level results: Tumor mutation counts were tracked by expanded intratumoral alpha and beta TCR counts.

This TCR was sampled from a male donor with early-stage non-small cell lung cancer. The chain links TRBV6-2 or TRBV6-3 to TRBJ1-6, with TRBD1 matching over 12 bases. The sample here was lung tumor tissue, taken at surgery. Here the CDR3 reads CASGDPGQGAPPLHF. Here the CDR3 DNA reads TGTGCCAGCGGTGATCCGGGACAGGGGGCTCCACCCCTCCACTTT.